Listed below are T cell receptor beta chains from one sample, sequenced in a study of cytomegalovirus exposure and HLA in healthy donors. Method: immunoSEQ multiplex PCR; TCRdb's copy keeps in-frame clones and lacks some. The table shows tens of thousands of clones, with about 88% occurring only once. Sequencing was done on a sample of PBMCs. Receptors originate from a woman in her thirties in good health and CMV-seronegative. The CDR3 runs from the conserved cysteine through the conserved F or W. The D gene is left open where the match is weak. Clone size is shown for a subset of rows, as once, few, many or a class of expanded clone.

v_gene,abundance,j_gene,d_gene,CDR3aa,CDR3nt
TRBV7-8,-,TRBJ1-1,TRBD1,CASTRTGGGLNTEAFF,TGTGCCAGCACCCGGACAGGGGGAGGTCTGAACACTGAAGCTTTCTTT
TRBV15,-,TRBJ1-1,TRBD1,CATSMDRGQRNTEAFF,TGTGCCACCAGCATGGACAGGGGGCAAAGGAACACTGAAGCTTTCTTT
TRBV28,-,TRBJ1-1,-,CASSYSHEAFF,TGTGCCAGCAGTTATTCCCATGAAGCTTTCTTT
TRBV2,-,TRBJ2-2,TRBD2,CAGRTSENTNTGELFF,TGTGCCGGGAGGACTAGCGAGAACACGAACACCGGGGAGCTGTTTTTT
TRBV4-1,-,TRBJ2-7,TRBD2,CASSQERERRYEQYF,TGCGCCAGCAGCCAAGAGCGGGAGAGGAGATACGAGCAGTACTTC
TRBV10-1,few,TRBJ2-5,TRBD1,CARVLDRGPGVETQYF,TGCGCCAGGGTACTGGACAGGGGGCCAGGGGTTGAGACCCAGTACTTC
TRBV7-9,once,TRBJ2-1,TRBD2,CASSATSGAYNEQFF,TGTGCCAGCAGCGCAACTAGCGGAGCCTACAATGAGCAGTTCTTC
TRBV6-5,-,TRBJ2-2,TRBD1,CASSYDRGNGELFF,TGTGCCAGCAGTTACGACAGGGGTAACGGGGAGCTGTTTTTT
TRBV2,-,TRBJ2-7,TRBD2,CASSLKRGYEQYF,TGTGCCAGCAGTCTCAAGCGGGGCTACGAGCAGTACTTC
TRBV7-3,-,TRBJ2-1,-,CASSLGSEQFF,TGTGCCAGCAGCTTAGGGAGTGAGCAGTTCTTC
TRBV11-3,once,TRBJ2-7,-,CASSLAPGHNYEQYF,TGCGCCAGCAGCTTAGCCCCGGGACACAACTACGAGCAGTACTTC
TRBV7-6,-,TRBJ2-6,TRBD2,CASSLVAGGAGANVLTF,TGTGCCAGCAGCTTAGTGGCGGGAGGGGCTGGGGCCAACGTCCTGACTTTC
TRBV6-1,-,TRBJ1-2,-,CASKGANYGYTF,TGTGCCAGCAAAGGGGCTAACTATGGCTACACCTTC
TRBV28,-,TRBJ1-2,TRBD1,CASSTDGTGGQRRNGYTF,TGTGCCAGCAGTACTGATGGGACAGGGGGTCAAAGACGGAATGGCTACACCTTC
TRBV10-2,once,TRBJ2-3,-,CASSSSLLDTQYF,TGCGCCAGCAGTTCCTCACTGCTAGATACGCAGTATTTT
TRBV4-1,-,TRBJ1-2,-,CASSPPTRGHYGYTF,TGCGCCAGCAGCCCGCCGACCAGGGGACACTATGGCTACACCTTC
TRBV6-4,-,TRBJ2-7,TRBD1,CASSDHRDRGYRYEQYF,TGTGCCAGCAGTGACCACCGGGACAGGGGATATCGCTACGAGCAGTACTTC
TRBV2,-,TRBJ1-2,-,CASSRVGVNYGYTF,TGTGCCAGCAGCCGAGTAGGGGTTAACTATGGCTACACCTTC
TRBV7-7,few,TRBJ2-1,TRBD2,CASSNKGLAGDEGEQFF,TGTGCCAGCAGCAACAAGGGACTAGCGGGAGACGAGGGTGAGCAGTTCTTC
TRBV4-1,-,TRBJ1-1,-,CASSQVKGQDTEAFF,TGCGCCAGCAGCCAAGTAAAGGGGCAAGACACTGAAGCTTTCTTT
TRBV6-5,-,TRBJ1-2,TRBD1,CASSPEPGQGYGYTF,TGTGCCAGCAGTCCCGAACCGGGACAGGGCTATGGCTACACCTTC
TRBV27,few,TRBJ1-5,-,CASSDVRPDYSNQPQHF,TGTGCCAGCAGTGACGTCCGGCCGGACTATAGCAATCAGCCCCAGCATTTT
TRBV27,-,TRBJ2-7,-,CASSSSYEQYF,TGTGCCAGCAGTTCATCCTACGAGCAGTACTTC
TRBV29-1,once,TRBJ2-3,-,CSVGKGHTDTQYF,TGCAGCGTTGGCAAGGGGCACACAGATACGCAGTATTTT
TRBV5-1,-,TRBJ1-1,-,CASHPLAGSTEAFF,TGCGCCAGCCACCCATTAGCGGGGAGTACTGAAGCTTTCTTT
TRBV10-3,-,TRBJ2-5,-,CAISAPGAETQYF,TGTGCCATCAGTGCACCAGGGGCAGAGACCCAGTACTTC
TRBV28,-,TRBJ1-2,-,CASSFGRGTYGYTF,TGTGCCAGCAGTTTCGGCAGAGGCACCTATGGCTACACCTTC
TRBV2,-,TRBJ1-2,-,CASSLTGSGYTF,TGTGCCAGCAGTTTAACAGGGTCCGGCTACACCTTC
TRBV6-1,-,TRBJ2-3,-,CASRYTDTQYF,TGTGCCAGCAGATACACAGATACGCAGTATTTT
TRBV28,-,TRBJ2-5,TRBD2,CASSLRLAGHLKETQYF,TGTGCCAGCAGTTTACGACTAGCGGGGCACCTGAAAGAGACCCAGTACTTC
TRBV6-1,-,TRBJ2-4,-,CASSPDRDIQYF,TGTGCCAGCAGCCCTGACAGAGACATTCAGTACTTC
TRBV19,-,TRBJ1-5,TRBD1,CASTPTGVGNQPQHF,TGTGCCAGTACCCCCACAGGGGTAGGTAATCAGCCCCAGCATTTT
TRBV5-4,-,TRBJ1-1,TRBD1,CASSPGTGDEAFF,TGTGCCAGCAGCCCGGGGACAGGTGATGAAGCTTTCTTT
TRBV5-1,-,TRBJ2-7,TRBD1,CASSSYGTADYEQYF,TGCGCCAGCAGCTCCTACGGGACAGCCGATTACGAGCAGTACTTC
TRBV28,-,TRBJ1-2,TRBD1,CASSSTGTGLTRLRYTF,TGTGCCAGCAGCTCGACCGGGACAGGGCTCACACGTCTGAGGTACACCTTC
TRBV2,-,TRBJ1-3,-,CASQGDWGNTIYF,TGTGCCAGTCAGGGTGACTGGGGAAACACCATATATTTT